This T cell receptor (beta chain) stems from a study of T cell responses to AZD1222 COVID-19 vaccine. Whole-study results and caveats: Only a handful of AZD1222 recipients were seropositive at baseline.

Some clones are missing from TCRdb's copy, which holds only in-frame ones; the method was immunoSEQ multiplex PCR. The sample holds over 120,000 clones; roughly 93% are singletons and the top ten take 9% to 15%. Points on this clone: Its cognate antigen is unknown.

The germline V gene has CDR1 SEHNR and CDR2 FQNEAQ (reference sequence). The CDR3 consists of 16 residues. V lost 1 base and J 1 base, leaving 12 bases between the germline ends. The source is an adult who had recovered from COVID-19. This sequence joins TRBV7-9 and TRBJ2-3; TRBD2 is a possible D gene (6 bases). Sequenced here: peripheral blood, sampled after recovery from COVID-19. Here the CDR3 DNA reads TGTGCCAGCAGCTTAGTCCTAGCGCGAGGCACAGATACGCAGTATTTT. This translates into CASSLVLARGTDTQYF.